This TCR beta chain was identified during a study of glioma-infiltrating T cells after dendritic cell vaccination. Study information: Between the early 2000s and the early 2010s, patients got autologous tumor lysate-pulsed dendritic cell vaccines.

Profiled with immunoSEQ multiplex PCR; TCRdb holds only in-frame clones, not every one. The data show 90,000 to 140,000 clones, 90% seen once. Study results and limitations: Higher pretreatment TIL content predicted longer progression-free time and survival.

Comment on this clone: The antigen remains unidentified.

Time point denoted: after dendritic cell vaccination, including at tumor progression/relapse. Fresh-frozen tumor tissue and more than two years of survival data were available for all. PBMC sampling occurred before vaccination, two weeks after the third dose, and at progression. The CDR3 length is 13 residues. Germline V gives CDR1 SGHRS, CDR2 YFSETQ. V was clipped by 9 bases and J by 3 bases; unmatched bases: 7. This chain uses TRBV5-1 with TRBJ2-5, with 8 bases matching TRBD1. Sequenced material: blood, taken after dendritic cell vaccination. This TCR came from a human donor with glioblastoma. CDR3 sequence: CATSMDREETQYF. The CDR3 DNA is TGCGCCACCTCCATGGACAGGGAAGAGACCCAGTACTTC.